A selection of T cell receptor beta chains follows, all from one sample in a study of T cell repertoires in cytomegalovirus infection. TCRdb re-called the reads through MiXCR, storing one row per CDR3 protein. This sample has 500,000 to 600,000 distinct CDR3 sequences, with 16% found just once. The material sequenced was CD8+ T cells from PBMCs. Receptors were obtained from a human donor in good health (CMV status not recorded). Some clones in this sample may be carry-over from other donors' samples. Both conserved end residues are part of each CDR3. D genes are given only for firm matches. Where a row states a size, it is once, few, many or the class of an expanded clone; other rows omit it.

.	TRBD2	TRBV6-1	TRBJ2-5	TGTGCCAGCAGTGAACGAATTTCCGGGACTAGCGGGCGCCAAGAGACCCAGTACTTC	CASSERISGTSGRQETQYF
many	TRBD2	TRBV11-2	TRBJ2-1	TGTGCCAGCAGGTCGGAGGGAGGGCTTTATGATGAGCAGTTCTTC	CASRSEGGLYDEQFF
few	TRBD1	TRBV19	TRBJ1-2	TGTGCCAGTAGTTCCCATACAGGGGACTACACCTTC	CASSSHTGDYTF
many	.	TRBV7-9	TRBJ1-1	TGTGCCAGCAGCTTAGTTGGGCGAGGAAGCACTGAAGCTTTCTTT	CASSLVGRGSTEAFF
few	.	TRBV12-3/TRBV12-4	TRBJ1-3	TGTGCCAGCAGGCGACCGGACTCTGGAAACACCATATATTTT	CASRRPDSGNTIYF
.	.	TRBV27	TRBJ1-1	TGTGCCAGCAGTTTATCGCAGGGACCGAACACTGAAGCTTTCTTT	CASSLSQGPNTEAFF
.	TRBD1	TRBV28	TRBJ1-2	TGTGCCAGCAGTCTGGGACAGTTTCTCTATGGCTACACCTTC	CASSLGQFLYGYTF
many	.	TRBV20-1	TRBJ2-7	TGCAGTGCTTCCCCCCAGCGGACTTACGAGCAGTACTTC	CSASPQRTYEQYF
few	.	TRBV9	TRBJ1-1	TGTGCCAGCAGCCCCATACGCATGAACACTGAAGCTTTCTTT	CASSPIRMNTEAFF
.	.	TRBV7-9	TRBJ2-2	TGTGCCAGCAGCTTACAACGGAGCGGGGAGCTGTTTTTT	CASSLQRSGELFF
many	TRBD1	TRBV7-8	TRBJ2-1	TGTGCCAGCAGCTTCGACAGGGGCTCCTACAATGAGCAGTTCTTC	CASSFDRGSYNEQFF
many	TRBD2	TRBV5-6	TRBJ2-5	TGTGCCAGCAGCTTGGCGGCTAGCGGGAGTTTAGGGACCCAGTACTTC	CASSLAASGSLGTQYF
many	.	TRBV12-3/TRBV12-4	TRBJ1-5	TGTGCCAGCAGGACCGGGACATATAATCAGCCCCAGCATTTT	CASRTGTYNQPQHF
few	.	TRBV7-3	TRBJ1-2	TGTGCCAGCAGCTCGGGGACACCCCGGGGTGGCTACACCTTC	CASSSGTPRGGYTF
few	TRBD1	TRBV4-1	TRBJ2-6	TGCGCCAGCAGCCAGAGGACAGGGGGGGGTACCACTCTCTCTGGGGCCAACGTCCTGACTTTC	CASSQRTGGGTTLSGANVLTF
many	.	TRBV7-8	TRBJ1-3	TGTGCCAGCAGCCCCACCCAACCAGGGAGCTCTGGAAACACCATATATTTT	CASSPTQPGSSGNTIYF
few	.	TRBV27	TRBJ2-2	TGTGCCAGCAGCCGTTCGGAGGGGGAAACGAACACCGGGGAGCTGTTTTTT	CASSRSEGETNTGELFF
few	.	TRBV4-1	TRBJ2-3	TGCGCCAGCAGCCAAGTTATCACTGGGGGAACCTCTGGCACAGATACGCAGTATTTT	CASSQVITGGTSGTDTQYF
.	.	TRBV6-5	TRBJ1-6	TGTGCCAGCAGTTACTCGAGGGAGAATTCACCCCTCCACTTT	CASSYSRENSPLHF
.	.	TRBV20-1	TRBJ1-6	TGCAGTGCTACCTCAGTTCCCCGACTGGAGGATAATTCACCCCTCCACTTT	CSATSVPRLEDNSPLHF
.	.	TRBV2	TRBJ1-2	TGTGCCAGCAGTGATTATGGGACGAGTGACTATGGCTACACCTTC	CASSDYGTSDYGYTF
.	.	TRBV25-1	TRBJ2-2	TGTGCCAGCAGGGATCTTTGGGGGGAGAGCACCGGGGAGCTGTTTTTT	CASRDLWGESTGELFF
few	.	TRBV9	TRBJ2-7	TGTGCCAGCAGCCTAGGGGCGGACAGATCCTACGAGCAGTACTTC	CASSLGADRSYEQYF
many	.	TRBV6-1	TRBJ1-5	TGTGCCAGCAGTGTCCGGGCCCGAAATCAGCCCCAGCATTTT	CASSVRARNQPQHF
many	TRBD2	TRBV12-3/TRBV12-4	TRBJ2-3	TGTGCCAGCAGCCCGGGGGGGCGGGCAGATACGCAGTATTTT	CASSPGGRADTQYF
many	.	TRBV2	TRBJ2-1	TGTGCCAGCAGTGAAAAGGGGGTGCCGGGGGAGCAGTTCTTC	CASSEKGVPGEQFF
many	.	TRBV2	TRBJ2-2	TGTGCCAGCACATTTAGCGGCCAGAACACCGGGGAGCTGTTTTTT	CASTFSGQNTGELFF
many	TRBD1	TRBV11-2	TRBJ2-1	TGTGCCAGCAGCTTAGTCCAGGGGGCTGGCAATGAGCAGTTCTTC	CASSLVQGAGNEQFF